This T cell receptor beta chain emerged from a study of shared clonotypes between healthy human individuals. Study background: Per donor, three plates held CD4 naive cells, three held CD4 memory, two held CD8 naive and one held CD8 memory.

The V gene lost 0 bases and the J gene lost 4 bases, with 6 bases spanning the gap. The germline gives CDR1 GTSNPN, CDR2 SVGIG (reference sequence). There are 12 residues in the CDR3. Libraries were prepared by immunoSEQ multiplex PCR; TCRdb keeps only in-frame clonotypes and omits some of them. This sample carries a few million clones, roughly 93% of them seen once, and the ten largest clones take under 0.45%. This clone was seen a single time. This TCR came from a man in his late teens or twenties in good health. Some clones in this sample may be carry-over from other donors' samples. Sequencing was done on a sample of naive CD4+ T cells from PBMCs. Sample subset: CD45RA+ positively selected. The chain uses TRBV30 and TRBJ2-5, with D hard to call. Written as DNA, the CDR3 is TGTGCCTGGAGTGTATCGGCAGAGACCCAGTACTTC. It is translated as CAWSVSAETQYF.